What follows is one TCR beta chain and its context. The antigen is unknown. The data originate from a study of shared clonotypes between healthy human individuals. The protocol was immunoSEQ multiplex PCR, while the TCRdb copy is restricted to in-frame clones and leaves out a portion. Of hundreds of thousands of clones listed, approximately 96% are singletons. Study-wide results and caveats: Sequencing depth was expected to influence donor clonotype sharing.

Only CD45RO-negative cells positively selected for CCR7 counted as naive CD8 cells, so terminally differentiated effector memory CD45RA+ cells were excluded. Healthy HIV-negative adults without recent acute infections or vaccinations served as donors. The sequencing input was naive CD8+ T cells sorted from blood. The sequence derives from a woman in her 30s in good health.

Written as DNA, the CDR3 is TGTGCCAGCAGCCCCTTTCGGGGGTTCACTGAAGCTTTCTTT. It specifies CASSPFRGFTEAFF. This chain links TRBV5-4 with TRBJ1-1; possibly TRBD1 for D (5 bases). This CDR3 spans 14 amino acids. V was trimmed by 4 bases and J by 4 bases, leaving 14 bases between them. In germline, CDR1 is SGHNT, CDR2 YYREEE (reference sequence).